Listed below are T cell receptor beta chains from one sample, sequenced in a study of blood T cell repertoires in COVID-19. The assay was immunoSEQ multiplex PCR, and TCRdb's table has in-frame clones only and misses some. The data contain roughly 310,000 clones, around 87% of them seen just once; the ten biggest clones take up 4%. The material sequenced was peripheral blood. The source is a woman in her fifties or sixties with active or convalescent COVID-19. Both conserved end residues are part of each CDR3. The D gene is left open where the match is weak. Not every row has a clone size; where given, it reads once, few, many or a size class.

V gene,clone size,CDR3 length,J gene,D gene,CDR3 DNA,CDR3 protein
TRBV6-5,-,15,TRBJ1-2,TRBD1,TGTGCCAGCAGTTACCCGGGACAGGGGGAGTATGGCTACACCTTC,CASSYPGQGEYGYTF
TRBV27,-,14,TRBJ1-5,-,TGTGCCAGCAGCCTGACCGGGGGTGGGCAGCCCCAGCATTTT,CASSLTGGGQPQHF
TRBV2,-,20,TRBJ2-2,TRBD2,TGTGCCAGCAGTGAAGGGCGCACTAGCGGGGGCTCCGCGAACACCGGGGAGCTGTTTTTT,CASSEGRTSGGSANTGELFF
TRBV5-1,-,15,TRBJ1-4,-,TGCGCCAGCAGCTTGGCCGCAGGGGTAGATGAAAAACTGTTTTTT,CASSLAAGVDEKLFF
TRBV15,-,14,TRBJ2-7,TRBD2,TGTGCCACCAGCAGCCCAGCGGGAGACTACGAGCAGTACTTC,CATSSPAGDYEQYF
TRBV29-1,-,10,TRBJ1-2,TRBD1,TGCAGCGTTTCAGGGGGCGGCTACACCTTC,CSVSGGGYTF
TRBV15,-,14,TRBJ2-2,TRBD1,TGTGCCACCAGAAGACAGGGGTCCGCCGGGGAGCTGTTTTTT,CATRRQGSAGELFF
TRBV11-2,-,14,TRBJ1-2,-,TGTGCCAGCAGTCCCCCGAGGGTAAACTATGGCTACACCTTC,CASSPPRVNYGYTF
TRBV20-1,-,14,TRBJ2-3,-,TGCAGTGCTAGTCCGACGGGGAGCACAGATACGCAGTATTTT,CSASPTGSTDTQYF
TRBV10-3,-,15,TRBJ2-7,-,TGTGCCATCAGTGAGTACCGGGACACTGACTACGAGCAGTACTTC,CAISEYRDTDYEQYF
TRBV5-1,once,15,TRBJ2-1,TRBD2,TGCGCCAGCAGCCTGGACGGGCGGGAGAGCAATGAGCAGTTCTTC,CASSLDGRESNEQFF
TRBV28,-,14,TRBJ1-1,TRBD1,TGTGCCAGCAGTTTTCAGGGGGGAAGCGCTGAAGCTTTCTTT,CASSFQGGSAEAFF
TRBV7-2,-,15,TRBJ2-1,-,TGTGCCAGCAGCTTAGACGGCAGGCCGATCAATGAGCAGTTCTTC,CASSLDGRPINEQFF
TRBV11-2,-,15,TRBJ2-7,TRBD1,TGTGCCAGCAGCATTCAGGGACAGGGGCTCTACGAGCAGTACTTC,CASSIQGQGLYEQYF
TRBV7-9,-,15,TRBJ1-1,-,TGTGCCAGCAGGCTCCTTCAGGGGCGAAGTGCTGAAGCTTTCTTT,CASRLLQGRSAEAFF
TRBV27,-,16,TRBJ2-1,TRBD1,TGTGCCAGCAGTTTAAGGCAGGGGGCCACCTACAATGAGCAGTTCTTC,CASSLRQGATYNEQFF
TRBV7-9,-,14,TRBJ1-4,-,TGTGCCAGCAGCTTAGACAGCCCAAAGGAAAAACTGTTTTTT,CASSLDSPKEKLFF
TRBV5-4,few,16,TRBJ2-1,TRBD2,TGTGCCAGCAGCCTCCCGGAGCGGGACTCCTACAATGAGCAGTTCTTC,CASSLPERDSYNEQFF
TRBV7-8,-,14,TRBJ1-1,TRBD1,TGTGCCAGCAGCATAGGACAGGGGAACACTGAAGCTTTCTTT,CASSIGQGNTEAFF
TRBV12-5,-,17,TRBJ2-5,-,TGTGCTAGTGGTTTGGTAATTGGGTTCAGGGGGGAAGAGACCCAGTACTTC,CASGLVIGFRGEETQYF
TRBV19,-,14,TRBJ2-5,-,TGTGCCAGTAGTCAACAGGGAGTCCCAGAGACCCAGTACTTC,CASSQQGVPETQYF
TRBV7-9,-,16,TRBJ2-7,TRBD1,TGTGCCAGCAGCCTGACAGGGGGCCCTAATACCTACGAGCAGTACTTC,CASSLTGGPNTYEQYF
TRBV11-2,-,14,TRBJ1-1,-,TGTGCCAGCAGCTTAGGGGCCGTAGGGAGAGAAGCTTTCTTT,CASSLGAVGREAFF